This T cell receptor (beta chain) appears in the sequencing data of a study of shared T cell receptors in the human thymus. Sequencing used immunoSEQ multiplex PCR; TCRdb keeps in-frame clones, though not all of them. The sample records 500,000 to 550,000 clones, 78% being singletons. This clone was detected only a few times. The same sample was also used in a study of human thymus T cells. From that study: The thymus tissue came from resections taken during corrective heart surgery.

This receptor was taken from a boy younger than two with a congenital heart defect. What was sequenced was thymocytes.

As DNA, the CDR3 is TGTGCCAGCAGTTACCCTAGCGGGAGAGGTGAGACCCAGTACTTC. Its protein product is CASSYPSGRGETQYF. V usage is TRBV6-5 and J usage is TRBJ2-5, with TRBD2 matching over 10 bases. Losses at the gene ends were 2 bases for V and 5 bases for J; bases not matched to a gene: 5. The CDR3 is made up of 15 amino acids. Germline CDR1 reads MNHEY; CDR2 reads SVGAGI.